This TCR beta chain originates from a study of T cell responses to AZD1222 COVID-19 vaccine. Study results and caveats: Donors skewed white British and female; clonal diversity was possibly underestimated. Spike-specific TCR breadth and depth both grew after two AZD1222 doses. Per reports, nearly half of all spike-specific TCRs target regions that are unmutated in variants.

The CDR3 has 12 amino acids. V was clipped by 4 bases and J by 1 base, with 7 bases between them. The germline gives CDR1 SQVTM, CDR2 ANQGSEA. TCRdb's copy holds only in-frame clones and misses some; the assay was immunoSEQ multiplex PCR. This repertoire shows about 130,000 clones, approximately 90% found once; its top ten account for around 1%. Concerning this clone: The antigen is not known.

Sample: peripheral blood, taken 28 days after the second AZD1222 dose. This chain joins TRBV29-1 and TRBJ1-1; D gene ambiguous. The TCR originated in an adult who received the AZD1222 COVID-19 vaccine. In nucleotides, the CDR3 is TGCAGCGTTGGAGCAGAGAACACTGAAGCTTTCTTT. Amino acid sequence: CSVGAENTEAFF.